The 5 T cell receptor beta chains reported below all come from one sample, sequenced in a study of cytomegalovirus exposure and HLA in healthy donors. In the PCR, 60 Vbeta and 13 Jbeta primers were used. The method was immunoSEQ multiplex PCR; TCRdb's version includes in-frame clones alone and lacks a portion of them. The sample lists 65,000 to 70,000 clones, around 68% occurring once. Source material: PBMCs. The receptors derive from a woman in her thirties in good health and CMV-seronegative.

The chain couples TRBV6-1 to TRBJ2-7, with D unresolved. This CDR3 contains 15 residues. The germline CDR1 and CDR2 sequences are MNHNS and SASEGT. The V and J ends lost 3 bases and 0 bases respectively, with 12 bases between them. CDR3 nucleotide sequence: TGTGCCAGCAGTGATTCGTTTGCGAGCTCCTACGAGCAGTACTTC. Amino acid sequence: CASSDSFASSYEQYF.

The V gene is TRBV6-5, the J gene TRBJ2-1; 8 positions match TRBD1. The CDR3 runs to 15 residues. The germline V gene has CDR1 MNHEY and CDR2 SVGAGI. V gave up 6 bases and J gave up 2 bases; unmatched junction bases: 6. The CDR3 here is CASRPGQEAYNEQFF. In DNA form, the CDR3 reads TGTGCCAGCAGACCGGGACAGGAGGCCTACAATGAGCAGTTCTTC.

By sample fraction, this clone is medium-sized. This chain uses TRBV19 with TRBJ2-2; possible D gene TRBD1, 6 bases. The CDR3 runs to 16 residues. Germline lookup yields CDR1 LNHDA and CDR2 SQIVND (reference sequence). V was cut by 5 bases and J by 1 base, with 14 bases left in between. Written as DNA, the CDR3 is TGTGCCAGTAGTCTCTATCCGGGACAGAACACCGGGGAGCTGTTTTTT. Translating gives CASSLYPGQNTGELFF.

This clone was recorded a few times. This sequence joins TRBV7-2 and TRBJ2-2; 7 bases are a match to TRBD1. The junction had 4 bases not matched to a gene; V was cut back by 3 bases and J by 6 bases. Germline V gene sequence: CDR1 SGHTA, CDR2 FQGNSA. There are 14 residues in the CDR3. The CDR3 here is CASSFVGQPGELFF. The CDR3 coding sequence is TGTGCCAGCAGCTTTGTGGGACAGCCCGGGGAGCTGTTTTTT.

The CDR3 region has the DNA TGTGCCAGCAGCTTAGGATGGGCGGGGGCCCCCTACGAGCAGTACTTC. Encoded protein: CASSLGWAGAPYEQYF. This chain links TRBV7-9 with TRBJ2-7, with a possible D match to TRBD2 (7 bases). This CDR3 has 16 residues. With 1 base removed from V and 2 bases from J, the gap between germline ends came to 15 bases. Germline CDR1 SEHNR, CDR2 FQNEAQ (reference sequence).